These 32 T cell receptor beta chains share one sample of origin, sequenced in a study of blood T cell repertoires in COVID-19. Produced via immunoSEQ multiplex PCR; TCRdb's table is partial and in-frame only. Altogether about 170,000 clones are present, about 86% being singletons, with the ten largest covering about 3.6%. Sequencing was done on a sample of PBMCs or T cells enriched from blood (not recorded which). These receptors were collected from a woman aged 50 to 60 in a cohort exposed to, infected with or recovered from COVID-19 (not recorded which).

This chain connects TRBV15 to TRBJ2-1, with D possibly being TRBD2 (5 bases). Germline V gene data show CDR1 as LNHNV and CDR2 as YYDKDF (reference sequence). CDR3 length equals 15 residues. V was trimmed by 0 bases and J by 10 bases, leaving 16 bases between them. This CDR3 reads CATSRDQEGVREQFF. Here the CDR3 DNA reads TGTGCCACCAGCAGAGATCAAGAGGGAGTAAGGGAGCAGTTCTTC.

V usage is TRBV28 and J usage is TRBJ1-5, with TRBD1 matching 9 bases. Per the germline V gene, CDR1 is MDHEN and CDR2 is SYDVKM. The CDR3 has 19 amino acids. V dropped 8 bases and J dropped 1; count of bases not matched to a gene: 18. This CDR3 is CASPSNGTGLFSSNQPQHF. In DNA form, the CDR3 reads TGTGCCAGCCCCTCCAACGGGACAGGGTTGTTTTCGAGCAATCAGCCCCAGCATTTT.

The genes are TRBV10-3 and TRBJ1-2; 8 nucleotides align to TRBD1. CDR3 length: 15 amino acids. Germline values: CDR1 ENHRY, CDR2 SYGVKD. V shed 3 bases and J 8 bases; nucleotides not matched to a gene: 11. The CDR3 sequence is CAISEERQGLGGYTF. Here the CDR3 DNA reads TGTGCCATCAGTGAAGAGCGACAGGGGCTGGGAGGCTACACCTTC.

This chain joins TRBV28 and TRBJ2-3, with 8 bases identical to TRBD2. CDR1 and CDR2 from the germline V gene are MDHEN and SYDVKM. The CDR3 runs 15 residues. V lost 4 bases, J lost 5 bases, and 8 bases stayed unmatched. The CDR3 reads CASSYPGAGGDTQYF. In DNA form, the CDR3 reads TGTGCCAGCAGTTACCCCGGGGCGGGAGGAGATACGCAGTATTTT.

V is TRBV19 and J is TRBJ1-1; TRBD1 matches 11 bases. The CDR3 has 14 residues. Per germline, CDR1 LNHDA and CDR2 SQIVND (reference sequence). The trim removed 7 bases at V and 9 bases at J, leaving 10 bases unmatched. CDR3 region: CASTPARTGGQAFF. Written as DNA, the CDR3 is TGTGCCAGTACTCCTGCCCGGACAGGGGGCCAAGCTTTCTTT.

The chain has TRBV28 and TRBJ1-3, with TRBD1 matching over 8 bases. CDR3 size: 15 residues. V lost 6 bases and J lost 4; bases outside the gene matches: 8. Germline assignment: CDR1 MDHEN and CDR2 SYDVKM. Here the CDR3 DNA reads TGTGCCAGCAGCAAGGACAGGGTGGGAGGAAACACCATATATTTT. It encodes CASSKDRVGGNTIYF.

This clone has ten or more counts. The V gene is TRBV19, the J gene TRBJ2-6; no firm D call. CDR1 is LNHDA and CDR2 is SQIVND in the germline V gene (reference sequence). V shed 6 bases and J shed 2 bases, with 8 bases lying between them. The CDR3 runs to 14 residues. CDR3 loop: CASSNSPGANVLTF. CDR3 DNA: TGTGCCAGTAGCAACAGCCCTGGGGCCAACGTCCTGACTTTC. The full variable domain, completed using reference TRBV19 and TRBJ2-6, is DGGITQSPKYLFRKEGQNVTLSCEQNLNHDAMYWYRQDPGQGLRLIYYSQIVNDFQKGDIAEGYSVSREKKESFPLTVTSAQKNPTAFYLCASSNSPGANVLTFGAGSRLTVL.

V is TRBV30 and J is TRBJ1-6; D is unclear. Per germline, CDR1 GTSNPN and CDR2 SVGIG (reference sequence). This CDR3 comprises 16 residues. V lost 2 bases and J lost 5, with 16 bases in between. The CDR3 spells CAWSLRPPRDNSPLHF. DNA for the CDR3: TGTGCCTGGAGTCTCCGGCCTCCGCGGGATAATTCACCCCTCCACTTT.

This clone occurred once. The chain combines TRBV19 with TRBJ1-5; no clear D gene. Deletions cut 3 bases from V and 7 bases from J, with 16 bases between. From germline, CDR1 is LNHDA and CDR2 SQIVND (reference sequence). The CDR3 is 15 amino acids. CDR3 region: CASSISFAGPQPQHF. CDR3 DNA sequence: TGTGCCAGTAGTATTAGCTTCGCGGGCCCCCAGCCCCAGCATTTT.

This rearrangement joins TRBV30 to TRBJ2-7, with 10 bases identical to TRBD1. Germline assignment: CDR1 GTSNPN and CDR2 SVGIG (reference sequence). The CDR3 runs to 13 residues. Trimming at V came to 7 bases and at J to 2 bases, leaving 5 bases not matched to a gene. CDR3 sequence reads: CASRGQGPYEQYF. The DNA of the CDR3 is TGTGCCTCTCGGGGACAGGGGCCCTACGAGCAGTACTTC.

This clone was observed once. The chain recombines TRBV19 with TRBJ1-4, with 9 bases fitting TRBD1. Unmatched junction bases numbered 11, after V lost 10 bases and J lost 8 bases. The CDR3 extends over 14 amino acids. CDR1 is LNHDA, CDR2 SQIVND, per germline (reference sequence). The CDR3, as DNA: TGTGCCACCAAACCGGGACAGGGAGGAGAAAAACTGTTTTTT. This encodes CATKPGQGGEKLFF.

The CDR3 DNA follows: TGTGCCAGTACTCCGGGCTCCTACAATGAGCAGTTCTTC. Translated, it gives CASTPGSYNEQFF. The chain combines TRBV19 with TRBJ2-1; D remains unclear. The germline V gene encodes CDR1 LNHDA and CDR2 SQIVND (reference sequence). Trimming pared 7 bases from V and 0 bases from J, leaving 7 bases between. The CDR3 extends over 13 amino acids.

The chain links TRBV7-9 to TRBJ2-1, with 11 nucleotides matching TRBD2. Germline-derived CDR1 and CDR2 are SEHNR and FQNEAQ (reference sequence). CDR3 length: 16 amino acids. Unmatched junction bases numbered 9, after V lost 7 bases and J lost 4 bases. The CDR3 region is CASTNPGTSGYNEQFF. The CDR3, as DNA: TGTGCCAGCACGAATCCAGGGACTAGCGGTTACAATGAGCAGTTCTTC.

The chain has TRBV6-5 and TRBJ1-6; weak D call: TRBD1 (6 bases). V lost 0 bases, J lost 7 bases, and 10 bases lay in between. Germline V CDR1 and CDR2: MNHEY, SVGAGI. This CDR3 region has 15 residues. The CDR3 DNA is TGTGCCAGCAGTTACTCGATCAGGGGCAATTCACCCCTCCACTTT. Encoded protein: CASSYSIRGNSPLHF.

V gene TRBV4-1 combines with J gene TRBJ2-3, with TRBD1 matching 11 bases. Trimming took 2 bases from V and 1 from J; bases not matched to a gene: 5. CDR1 is MGHRA and CDR2 is YSYEKL in the germline V gene. This CDR3 has 17 residues. DNA for the CDR3: TGCGCCAGCAGCCAACCTGGGACAGGGGGAGGCACAGATACGCAGTATTTT. It codes for CASSQPGTGGGTDTQYF.

This clone has just a few counts. The rearrangement uses TRBV7-2 and TRBJ2-7, with D possibly TRBD1 on 6 matching bases. Germline values: CDR1 SGHTA, CDR2 FQGNSA. V lost 4 bases and J lost 4, with 17 bases in between. This CDR3 is built from 15 residues. The CDR3 reads CASSSYTGQIYEQYF. The CDR3 coding sequence is TGTGCCAGCAGCTCTTATACAGGGCAAATTTACGAGCAGTACTTC.

The chain combines TRBV9 with TRBJ1-1, with D maybe TRBD1 (6 bases). The CDR3 covers 17 residues. The V end lost 6 bases, the J end lost 1 base, and 22 bases lay between the germline ends. Germline loops: CDR1 SGDLS, CDR2 YYNGEE. DNA for the CDR3: TGTGCCAGCACACGAGGTAGAGGGGGACAAGCGAACACTGAAGCTTTCTTT. Its protein product is CASTRGRGGQANTEAFF.

The V gene is TRBV7-2, the J gene TRBJ2-7; 8 bases align to TRBD1. The CDR3 is made up of 15 amino acids. V dropped 4 bases and J dropped 1; count of bases not matched to a gene: 6. Per the germline V gene, CDR1 is SGHTA and CDR2 is FQGNSA. The CDR3 nucleotides are TGTGCCAGCAGCTCCCCAGGGACAGGATCCTACGAGCAGTACTTC. It specifies CASSSPGTGSYEQYF.

The chain uses TRBV30 and TRBJ1-5; 7 bases match TRBD1. J was trimmed by 5 bases and V by 0 bases; bases with no gene match: 7. The length of the CDR3 is 15 residues. Germline CDR1 is GTSNPN and CDR2 is SVGIG (reference sequence). Written as DNA, the CDR3 is TGTGCCTGGAGTGTAGGAGGCCAGGGGGATCAGCCCCAGCATTTT. This encodes CAWSVGGQGDQPQHF.

The chain has TRBV14 and TRBJ1-1; D might be TRBD1 (5 bases). The germline CDR1 and CDR2 sequences are SGHDN and FVKESK. The CDR3 totals 14 residues. The ends were cut back, 0 bases at V and 4 bases at J, with 9 bases in the middle. The CDR3 nucleotides are TGTGCCAGCAGCCAAGATCAAGGGGTCACTGAAGCTTTCTTT. It specifies CASSQDQGVTEAFF.

CDR3 DNA: TGTGCCAGCAGGGGGACAGTCCGGGGCAATCAGCCCCAGCATTTT. Protein: CASRGTVRGNQPQHF. The chain uses TRBV28 and TRBJ1-5, with 7 positions matching TRBD1. Per germline, CDR1 MDHEN and CDR2 SYDVKM. This CDR3 is 15 amino acids long. The V segment lost 6 bases and the J segment 2 bases; nucleotides outside the gene matches: 7. Full variable domain (missing parts from reference TRBV28 and TRBJ1-5): DVKVTQSSRYLVKRTGEKVFLECVQDMDHENMFWYRQDPGLGLRLIYFSYDVKMKEKGDIPEGYSVSREKKERFSLILESASTNQTSMYLCASRGTVRGNQPQHFGDGTRLSIL.

There are a few counts of this clone. The rearrangement links TRBV30 to TRBJ2-1; possibly TRBD2 for D (6 bases). Germline CDR1 GTSNPN, CDR2 SVGIG (reference sequence). Trimming removed 4 bases from V and 6 bases from J, with 22 bases in between. This CDR3 has 16 residues. The CDR3 DNA reads TGTGCCTGGAAAAGCCAGCGGGCTCAATTGGCCAATGAGCAGTTCTTC. It yields the protein CAWKSQRAQLANEQFF.

This clone was recorded a few times. V is TRBV28 and J is TRBJ2-7; D is perhaps TRBD2 (6 bases). Germline assignment: CDR1 MDHEN and CDR2 SYDVKM. Trimming took 6 bases from V and 1 from J, leaving 13 bases between them. The CDR3 spans 14 residues. CDR3 protein: CASREPGESYEQYF. As DNA, the CDR3 is TGTGCCAGCAGGGAACCGGGGGAATCCTACGAGCAGTACTTC.

This clone was counted between two and nine times. CDR3 amino acids: CSAQPRGHGDGYTF. The CDR3 nucleotides read TGCAGCGCCCAACCCAGGGGACACGGTGATGGCTACACCTTC. The rearrangement links TRBV29-1 to TRBJ1-2; maybe TRBD1 (6 bases). The length of the CDR3 is 14 residues. Trimming took 7 bases from V and 6 from J, leaving 21 bases between them. The germline gives CDR1 SQVTM, CDR2 ANQGSEA.

This clone was seen more than once but under ten times. V usage is TRBV28 and J usage is TRBJ2-1, with 7 bases identical to TRBD1. The CDR3 loop spans 14 amino acids. CDR1 is MDHEN, CDR2 SYDVKM, per germline. V lost 10 bases, J lost 3 bases, and 9 bases stayed unmatched. CDR3 sequence (DNA): TGTGCCACAATCGGGACAGCCCTCTACAATGAGCAGTTCTTC. This encodes CATIGTALYNEQFF.

This chain joins TRBV21-1 and TRBJ1-1; TRBD1, the table's D call, lacks a check against the DNA. TRBV21-1 is shown as a pseudogene. This CDR3 has 19 amino acids. CDR3: CASSKGVPGTGAEGTEAFF. The CDR3 region has the DNA TGTGCCAGCAGCAAAGGAGTCCCGGGCACAGGGGCAGAGGGCACTGAAGCTTTCTTT.

The V gene is TRBV4-2, the J gene TRBJ2-1; 14 bases agree with TRBD2. CDR3 length: 20 residues. The ends lost 4 bases at V and 8 bases at J; junction bases unmatched: 19. Germline-derived CDR1 and CDR2 are LGHNA and YNFKEQ. The CDR3: CASSPDGTSGSRGIVDEQFF. The DNA of the CDR3 is TGTGCCAGCAGCCCAGACGGGACTAGCGGGAGTAGGGGCATTGTCGATGAGCAGTTCTTC.

The chain links TRBV29-1 to TRBJ1-1, with TRBD1 as a possible D gene (6 bases). Germline V gene lookup returns CDR1 SQVTM and CDR2 ANQGSEA. There are 13 residues in the CDR3. The V and J ends lost 4 bases and 7 bases respectively, with 16 bases between them. DNA of the CDR3: TGCAGCGTTGGAAATGGCTACAGGGTTGAAGCTTTCTTT. Translated: CSVGNGYRVEAFF.

V usage is TRBV3-1 (or the pseudogene TRBV3-2) and J usage is TRBJ1-2, with D unresolved. CDR1 is LGHDT, CDR2 YNNKEL, per germline (reference sequence). Deletions cut 0 bases from V and 1 base from J, with 9 bases between. CDR3 size: 15 residues. CDR3: CASSQEAVDNYGYTF. Here the CDR3 DNA reads TGTGCCAGCAGCCAAGAGGCAGTCGATAACTATGGCTACACCTTC.

This clone has more than one count but fewer than ten. The V gene is TRBV9, the J gene TRBJ2-7, with 9 bases identical to TRBD2. The J segment lost 6 bases and the V segment lost 0 bases, leaving 7 bases of the junction unmatched. The CDR3 sequence is 15 residues long. CDR1 is SGDLS and CDR2 is YYNGEE in the germline V gene. CDR3 nucleotide sequence: TGTGCCAGCAGCGTAGATGGTAGCGGGAGATTCGAGCAGTACTTC. It encodes CASSVDGSGRFEQYF.

The V call is TRBV12-3 or TRBV12-4, the J call TRBJ1-2; D may be TRBD1 (5 bases). The CDR3 runs 13 residues. V gave up 4 bases and J gave up 8 bases, with 14 bases separating them. The CDR3 region is CASSSPQGRGYTF. CDR3 coding DNA: TGTGCCAGCAGTTCCCCCCAGGGAAGGGGCTACACCTTC.

This clone was seen repeatedly, ten times or more. This rearrangement joins TRBV15 to TRBJ1-5; 9 nucleotides match TRBD1. V was clipped by 1 base and J by 4 bases; unmatched bases: 5. From germline, CDR1 is LNHNV and CDR2 YYDKDF (reference sequence). This CDR3 comprises 16 residues. As DNA, the CDR3 is TGTGCCACCAGCAGAGCCCGGGACAGGGTGAATCAGCCCCAGCATTTT. Translation gives CATSRARDRVNQPQHF.